This record looks at one T cell receptor (beta chain) sequence and its context. Its antigen is still unknown. Sequencing was performed with immunoSEQ multiplex PCR; in TCRdb, only in-frame clones are kept and a portion is missing. There are about 98,000 clones in the sample; around 80% occur only once, and 15% to 20% lies in the top ten. This record comes from a study of Ad26.COV2.S vaccination and SARS-CoV-2 variants. Points from the study as a whole: Reported findings describe substantial breadth in spike-specific CD8+ and CD4+ T cell responses following vaccination. Among vaccine recipients, spike-specific TCR breadth exceeded that of placebo recipients.

The V segment lost 6 bases and the J segment 6 bases; nucleotides outside the gene matches: 7. The CDR3 sequence is 13 residues long. The receptor was isolated from a human donor who had recovered from COVID-19. The chain combines TRBV12-3 or TRBV12-4 with TRBJ1-2, with 7 bases that match TRBD1. The material sequenced was peripheral blood, taken after recovery from COVID-19. Here the CDR3 reads CASRSDRWDGYTF. The CDR3 DNA sequence: TGTGCCAGCAGATCGGACAGGTGGGATGGCTACACCTTC.